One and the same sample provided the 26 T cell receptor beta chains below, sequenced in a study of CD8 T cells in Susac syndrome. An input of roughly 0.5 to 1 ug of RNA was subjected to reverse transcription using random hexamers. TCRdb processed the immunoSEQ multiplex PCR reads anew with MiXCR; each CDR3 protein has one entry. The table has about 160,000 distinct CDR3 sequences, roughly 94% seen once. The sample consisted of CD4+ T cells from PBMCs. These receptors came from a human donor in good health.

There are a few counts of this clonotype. CDR3 DNA: TGCGCCAGCAGCTTGAGGATCGGGTGGTACGAGCAGTACTTC. Encoded protein: CASSLRIGWYEQYF. The rearrangement uses TRBV5-1 and TRBJ2-7; the D is unclear. Germline-derived CDR1 and CDR2 are SGHRS and YFSETQ. The length of the CDR3 is 14 residues. Deletions cut 1 base from V and 4 bases from J, with 12 bases between.

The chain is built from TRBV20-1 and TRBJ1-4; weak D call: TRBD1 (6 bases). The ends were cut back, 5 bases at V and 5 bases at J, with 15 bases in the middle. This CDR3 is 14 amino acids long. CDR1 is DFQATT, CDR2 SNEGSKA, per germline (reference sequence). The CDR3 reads CSASPGQINEKLFF. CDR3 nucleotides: TGCAGTGCTTCGCCCGGACAGATAAATGAAAAACTGTTTTTT.

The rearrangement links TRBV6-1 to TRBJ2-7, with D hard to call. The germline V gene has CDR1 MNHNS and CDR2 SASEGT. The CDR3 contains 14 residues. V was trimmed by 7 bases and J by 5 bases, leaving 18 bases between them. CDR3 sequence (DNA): TGTGCCAGCAACGTCCGAACCCTATCCCACGAGCAGTACTTC. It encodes CASNVRTLSHEQYF.

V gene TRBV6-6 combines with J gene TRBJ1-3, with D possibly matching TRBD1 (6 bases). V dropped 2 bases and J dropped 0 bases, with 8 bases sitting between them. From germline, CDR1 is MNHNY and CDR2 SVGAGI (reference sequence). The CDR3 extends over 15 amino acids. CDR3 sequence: CASSYTGTSGNTIYF. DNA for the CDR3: TGTGCCAGCAGTTACACAGGGACCTCTGGAAACACCATATATTTT.

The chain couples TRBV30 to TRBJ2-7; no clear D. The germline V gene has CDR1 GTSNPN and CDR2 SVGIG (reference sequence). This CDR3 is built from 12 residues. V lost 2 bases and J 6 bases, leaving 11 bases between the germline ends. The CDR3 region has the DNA TGTGCCTGGAGTCCTATCTTGGGCGAGCAGTACTTC. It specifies CAWSPILGEQYF.

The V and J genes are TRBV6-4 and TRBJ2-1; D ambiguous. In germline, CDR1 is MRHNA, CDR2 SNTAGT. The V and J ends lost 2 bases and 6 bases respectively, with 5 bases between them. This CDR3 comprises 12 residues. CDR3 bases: TGTGCCAGCAGTGACAACAGCAATGAGCAGTTCTTC. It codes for CASSDNSNEQFF.

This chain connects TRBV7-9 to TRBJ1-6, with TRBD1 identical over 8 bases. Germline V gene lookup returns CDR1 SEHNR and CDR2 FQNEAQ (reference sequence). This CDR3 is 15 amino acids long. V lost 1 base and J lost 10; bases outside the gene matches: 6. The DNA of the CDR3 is TGTGCCAGCAGCTTAGTCCGACAGGGGTTATCACCCCTCCACTTT. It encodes CASSLVRQGLSPLHF.

CDR3 protein: CAWGGVMTELFF. DNA of the CDR3: TGTGCCTGGGGCGGGGTTATGACGGAGCTGTTTTTT. This chain connects TRBV30 to TRBJ2-2; D is perhaps TRBD2 (6 bases). This CDR3 is 12 amino acids long. Germline V gives CDR1 GTSNPN, CDR2 SVGIG (reference sequence). The germline V and J ends were trimmed by 5 bases and 10 bases, with 14 bases remaining between them.

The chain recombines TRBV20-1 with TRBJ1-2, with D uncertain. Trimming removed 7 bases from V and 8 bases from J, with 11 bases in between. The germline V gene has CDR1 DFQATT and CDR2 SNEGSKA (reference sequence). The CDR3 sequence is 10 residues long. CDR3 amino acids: CSGWADGYTF. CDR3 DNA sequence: TGCAGTGGGTGGGCGGACGGCTACACCTTC.

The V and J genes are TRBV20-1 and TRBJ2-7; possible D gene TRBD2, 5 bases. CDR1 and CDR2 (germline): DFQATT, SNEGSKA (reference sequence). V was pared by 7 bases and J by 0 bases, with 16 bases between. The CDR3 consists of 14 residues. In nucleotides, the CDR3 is TGCAGTGAGTACCGGGAAAGCGGCTCCTACGAGCAGTACTTC. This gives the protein CSEYRESGSYEQYF.

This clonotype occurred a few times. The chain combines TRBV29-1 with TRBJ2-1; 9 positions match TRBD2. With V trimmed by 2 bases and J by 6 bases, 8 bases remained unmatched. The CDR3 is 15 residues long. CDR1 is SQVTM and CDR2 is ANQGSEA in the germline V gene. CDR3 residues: CSVEKRGAYVNEQFF. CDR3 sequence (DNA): TGCAGCGTTGAAAAGCGGGGGGCTTACGTCAATGAGCAGTTCTTC.

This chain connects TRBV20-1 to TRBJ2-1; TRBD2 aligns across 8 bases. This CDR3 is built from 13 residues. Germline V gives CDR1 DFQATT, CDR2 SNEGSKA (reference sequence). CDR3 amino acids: CRVTSGSYNEQFF. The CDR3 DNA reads TGCAGGGTCACTAGCGGCTCCTACAATGAGCAGTTCTTC.

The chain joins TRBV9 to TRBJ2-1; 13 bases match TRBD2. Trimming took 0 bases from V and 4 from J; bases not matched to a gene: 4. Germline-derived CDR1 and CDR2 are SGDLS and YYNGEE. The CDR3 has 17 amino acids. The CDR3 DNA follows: TGTGCCAGCAGCGTAGGACTAGCGGGAGGCGGGTACAATGAGCAGTTCTTC. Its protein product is CASSVGLAGGGYNEQFF.

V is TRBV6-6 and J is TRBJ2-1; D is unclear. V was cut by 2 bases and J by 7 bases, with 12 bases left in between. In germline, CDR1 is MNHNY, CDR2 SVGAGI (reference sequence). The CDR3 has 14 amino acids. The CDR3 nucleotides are TGTGCCAGCAGTTACCGTCGGGCGGCGAATGAGCAGTTCTTC. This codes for CASSYRRAANEQFF.

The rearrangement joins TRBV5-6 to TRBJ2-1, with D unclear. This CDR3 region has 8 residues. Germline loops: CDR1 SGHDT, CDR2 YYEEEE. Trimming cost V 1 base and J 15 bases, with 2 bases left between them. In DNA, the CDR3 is TGTGCCAGCAGCTTGCCGTTCTTC. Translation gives CASSLPFF.

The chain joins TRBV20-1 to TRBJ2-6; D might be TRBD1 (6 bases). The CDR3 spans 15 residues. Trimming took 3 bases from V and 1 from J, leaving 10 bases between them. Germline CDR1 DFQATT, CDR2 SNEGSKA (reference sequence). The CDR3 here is CSARARGSGANVLTF. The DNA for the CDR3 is TGCAGTGCTAGGGCTAGGGGGTCTGGGGCCAACGTCCTGACTTTC.

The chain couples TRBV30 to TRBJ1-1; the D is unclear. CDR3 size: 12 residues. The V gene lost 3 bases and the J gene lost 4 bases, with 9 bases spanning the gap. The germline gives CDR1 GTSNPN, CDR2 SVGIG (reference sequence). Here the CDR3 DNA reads TGTGCCTGGAGCTTGGAGGGCACTGAAGCTTTCTTT. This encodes CAWSLEGTEAFF.

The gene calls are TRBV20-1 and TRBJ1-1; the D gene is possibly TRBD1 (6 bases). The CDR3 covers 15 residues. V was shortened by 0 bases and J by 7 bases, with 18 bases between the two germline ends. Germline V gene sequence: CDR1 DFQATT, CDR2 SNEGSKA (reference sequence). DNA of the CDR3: TGCAGTGCTAGAGATTGGGCAGGGGTCGGCATTGAAGCTTTCTTT. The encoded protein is CSARDWAGVGIEAFF.

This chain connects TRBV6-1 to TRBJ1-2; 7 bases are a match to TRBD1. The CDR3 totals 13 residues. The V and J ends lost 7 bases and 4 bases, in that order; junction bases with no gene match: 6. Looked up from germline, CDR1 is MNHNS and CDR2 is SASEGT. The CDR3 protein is CASKRTGPYGYTF. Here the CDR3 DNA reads TGTGCCAGCAAAAGGACAGGCCCCTATGGCTACACCTTC.

DNA for the CDR3: TGCGCCAGTTCGCTGGCGAGGAGCTCCTACAATGAGCAGTTCTTC. Translating it yields CASSLARSSYNEQFF. The chain links TRBV5-1 to TRBJ2-1; D ambiguous. Trimming took off 8 bases at V and 0 bases at J, with 15 bases between the two ends. The CDR3 sequence is 15 residues long. The germline CDR1 and CDR2 sequences are SGHRS and YFSETQ.

The CDR3 region has the DNA TGTGCCAGCAGCTTAATCACCGGGGAGCTGTTTTTT. This sequence encodes CASSLITGELFF. V usage is TRBV7-9 and J usage is TRBJ2-2; D call uncertain. There are 12 residues in the CDR3. V shed 2 bases and J shed 4 bases, with 2 bases lying between them. CDR1 is SEHNR and CDR2 is FQNEAQ in the germline V gene (reference sequence).

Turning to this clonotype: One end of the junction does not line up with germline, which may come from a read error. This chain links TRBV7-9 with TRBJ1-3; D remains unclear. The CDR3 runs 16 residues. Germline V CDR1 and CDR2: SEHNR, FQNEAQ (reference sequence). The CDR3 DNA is TGTGCCAGCATCCACTACATCGGGAGCTCTGAAAACACCATATATTTT. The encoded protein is CASIHYIGSSENTIYF.

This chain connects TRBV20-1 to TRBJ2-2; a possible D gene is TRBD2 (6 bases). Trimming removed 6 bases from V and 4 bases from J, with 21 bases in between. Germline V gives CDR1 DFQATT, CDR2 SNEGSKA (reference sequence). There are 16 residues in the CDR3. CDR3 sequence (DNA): TGCAGTGCACCAGCCCGCGGGGTGGGGATCACCGGGGAGCTGTTTTTT. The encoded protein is CSAPARGVGITGELFF.

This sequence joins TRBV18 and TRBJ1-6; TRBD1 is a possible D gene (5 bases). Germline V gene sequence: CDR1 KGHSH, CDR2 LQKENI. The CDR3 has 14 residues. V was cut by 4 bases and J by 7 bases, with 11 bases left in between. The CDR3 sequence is CASSRPGPNSPLHF. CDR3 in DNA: TGTGCCAGCTCACGACCGGGACCAAATTCACCCCTCCACTTT.

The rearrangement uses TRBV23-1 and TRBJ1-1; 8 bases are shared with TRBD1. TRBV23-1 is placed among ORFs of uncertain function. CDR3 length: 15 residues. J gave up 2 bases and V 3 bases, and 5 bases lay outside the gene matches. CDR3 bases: TGCGCCAGCAGTCACAGCAGGGGGCGTAACACTGAAGCTTTCTTT. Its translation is CASSHSRGRNTEAFF.

CDR3 sequence (DNA): TGTGCCAGCAGCCAGACCCGGGGGGTCGGAGCTTTCTTT. Protein product: CASSQTRGVGAFF. The rearrangement joins TRBV14 to TRBJ1-1, with TRBD1 as a possible D gene (5 bases). Trimming took 3 bases from V and 10 from J, leaving 15 bases between them. This CDR3 region has 13 residues. Germline CDR1 and CDR2: SGHDN and FVKESK.